This entry describes one TCR beta chain. What it recognizes is unknown. The V end was cut by 6 bases, the J end by 1 base, with 9 bases between. Germline CDR1 MNHEY, CDR2 SMNVEV (reference sequence). The CDR3 has 14 residues. The data were taken from a study of OX40 agonist ivuxolimab in advanced cancers. The wider study: Three dose-escalation patients had partial responses: one with hepatocellular carcinoma and two with cutaneous melanoma.

The table came from immunoSEQ multiplex PCR; TCRdb's copy has only in-frame clones and leaves some out. This sample has roughly 92,000 clones, with around 89% found just once. General study findings and limits: Expanded clones were, on average, more numerous among CD8+ T cells than CD4+. Clones of CD4+ and CD8+ blood T cells grew by week 6 at doses of 0.1 to 3.0 mg/kg.

This chain joins TRBV27 and TRBJ2-2, with D unclear. This specimen consisted of CD4+ or CD8+ T cells sorted from blood, obtained in a trial of the OX40 agonist ivuxolimab. The sequence was obtained from an adult with an advanced solid tumor such as melanoma, head and neck, liver or kidney cancer. The CDR3 loop reads CASRDWGNTGELFF. The CDR3 region has the DNA TGTGCCAGCAGAGACTGGGGGAACACCGGGGAGCTGTTTTTT.